The entry that follows covers one TCR beta chain sequence. As yet, its antigen is unknown. The data stem from a study of cytomegalovirus exposure and HLA in healthy donors. The trim removed 5 bases at V and 7 bases at J, leaving 16 bases unmatched. The CDR3 is 16 amino acids. Looked up from germline, CDR1 is MDHEN and CDR2 is SYDVKM. Study conclusions and caveats: TCR beta chains numbering about 160 were designated cytomegalovirus-associated. First-cohort TCR clusters tended to co-occur in the 120 or so validation repertoires, a later analysis found.

Here immunoSEQ multiplex PCR was the method, and the copy in TCRdb shows in-frame clones only, minus some. The table shows 150,000 to 200,000 clones, with approximately 84% occurring only once. The source is a man aged 30-40 years in good health and CMV-seropositive. The chain carries TRBV28 and TRBJ2-5; the match to TRBD1 covers 7 bases. The sequenced sample consisted of PBMCs. The CDR3 coding sequence is TGTGCCAGCAGTGACCCCACAGGGGACGTAGACTTGACCCAGTACTTC. Translation: CASSDPTGDVDLTQYF.